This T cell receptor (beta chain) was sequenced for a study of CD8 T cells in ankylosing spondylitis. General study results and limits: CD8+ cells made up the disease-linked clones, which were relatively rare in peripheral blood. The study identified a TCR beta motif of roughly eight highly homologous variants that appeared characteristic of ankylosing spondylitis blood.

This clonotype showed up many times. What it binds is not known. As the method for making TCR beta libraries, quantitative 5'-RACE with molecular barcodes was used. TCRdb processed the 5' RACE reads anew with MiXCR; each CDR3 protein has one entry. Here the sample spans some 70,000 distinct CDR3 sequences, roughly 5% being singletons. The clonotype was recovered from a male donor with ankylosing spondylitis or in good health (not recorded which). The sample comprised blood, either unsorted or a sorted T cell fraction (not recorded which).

CDR3: CASSPSGVVLTF. The DNA of the CDR3 is TGCGCCAGCAGCCCTAGCGGGGTGGTCCTGACTTTC. The chain employs TRBV4-1 and TRBJ2-6, with TRBD2 matching 9 bases. In germline, CDR1 is MGHRA, CDR2 YSYEKL. This CDR3 comprises 12 residues. Trimming at V came to 4 bases and at J to 13 bases, leaving 2 bases not matched to a gene.